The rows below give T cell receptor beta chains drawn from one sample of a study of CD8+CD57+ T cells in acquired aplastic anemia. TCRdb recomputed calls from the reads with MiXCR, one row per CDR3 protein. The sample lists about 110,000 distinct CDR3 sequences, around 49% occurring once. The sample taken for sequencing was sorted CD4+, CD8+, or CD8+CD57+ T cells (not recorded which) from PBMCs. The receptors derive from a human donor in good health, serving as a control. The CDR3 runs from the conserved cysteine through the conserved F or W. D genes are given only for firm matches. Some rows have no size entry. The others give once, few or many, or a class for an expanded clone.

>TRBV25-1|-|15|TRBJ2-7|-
TGTGCCAGCAGTGGGGGGGGCAGGGGTATCGACGAGCAGTACTTC
CASSGGGRGIDEQYF
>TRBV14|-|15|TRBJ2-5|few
TGTGCCAGCAGCCAAGATGCAGGAATGAGGGAGACCCAGTACTTC
CASSQDAGMRETQYF
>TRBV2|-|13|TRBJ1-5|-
TGTGCCAGCAGTGAGGGAGGAACTCAGCCCCAGCATTTT
CASSEGGTQPQHF
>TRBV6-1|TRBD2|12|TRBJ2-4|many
TGTGCCAGCAGTGGGTCCGGGACTAGGGCGGACTTC
CASSGSGTRADF
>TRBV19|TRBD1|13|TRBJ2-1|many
TGTGCCAGTAGTACGGGACAGTACAATGAGCAGTTCTTC
CASSTGQYNEQFF
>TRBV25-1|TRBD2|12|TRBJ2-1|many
TGTGCCAGCAGTGGGGGGGGCAATGAGCAGTTCTTC
CASSGGGNEQFF
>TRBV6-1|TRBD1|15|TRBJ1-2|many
TGTGCCAGCAGTCAGAGGACAGGCGATAACTATGGCTACACCTTC
CASSQRTGDNYGYTF
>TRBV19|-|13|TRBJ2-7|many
TGTGCCAGTAGTGCGGGGACTTCCTACGAGCAGTACTTC
CASSAGTSYEQYF
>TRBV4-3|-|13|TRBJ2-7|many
TGCGCCAGCAGCCAAGATCTTACCTACGAGCAGTACTTC
CASSQDLTYEQYF
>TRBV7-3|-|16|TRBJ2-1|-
TGTGCCAGCAGCTTAACCCCACAGGTTGGGTACCATGAGCAGTTCTTC
CASSLTPQVGYHEQFF
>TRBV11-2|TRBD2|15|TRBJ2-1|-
TGTGCCAGCAGCGACGGGACTAGTTCCATGGATGAGCAGTTCTTC
CASSDGTSSMDEQFF
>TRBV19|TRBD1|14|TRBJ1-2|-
TGTGCCAGTAGTATTTCAGGGGGCGACTATGGCTACACCTTC
CASSISGGDYGYTF
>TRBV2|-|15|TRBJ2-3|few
TGTGCCAGCAGGGGGGGTCTAGGGGTTACAGATACGCAGTATTTT
CASRGGLGVTDTQYF
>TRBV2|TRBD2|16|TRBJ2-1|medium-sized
TGTGCCAGCAGTGGATATACTAGCGGGGGGGCCGATGAGCAGTTCTTC
CASSGYTSGGADEQFF
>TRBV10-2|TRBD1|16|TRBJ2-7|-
TGCGCCAGCAGTGAGTCGGGGACAGGGGGCGAGGACGAGCAGTACTTC
CASSESGTGGEDEQYF
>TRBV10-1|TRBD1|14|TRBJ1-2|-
TGCGCCAGCAGTTATGGAGGGGGCGACTATGGCTACACCTTC
CASSYGGGDYGYTF
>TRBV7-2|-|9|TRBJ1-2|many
TGTGCCAGCAGCCCCCCCTACACCTTC
CASSPPYTF
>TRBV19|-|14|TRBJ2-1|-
TGTGCCAGTAGCCCCAAGGGTTTTTGGAATGAGCAGTTCTTC
CASSPKGFWNEQFF
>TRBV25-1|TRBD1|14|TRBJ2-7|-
TGTGCCAGCAGTGCTAGACAGGGGCTCTACGAGCAGTACTTC
CASSARQGLYEQYF
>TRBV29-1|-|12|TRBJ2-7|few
TGCAGCGTTCGTATACAAACGGACGAGCAGTACTTC
CSVRIQTDEQYF
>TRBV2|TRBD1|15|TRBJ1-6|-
TGTGCCAGCAGGGCTAGACAGGGGGCACGCTCACCCCTCCACTTT
CASRARQGARSPLHF
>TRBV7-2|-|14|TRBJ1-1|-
TGTGCCAGCAGCTTAGTCGGGGGAGACACTGAAGCTTTCTTT
CASSLVGGDTEAFF
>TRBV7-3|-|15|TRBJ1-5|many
TGTGCCAGCAGCTTAAGAGGAGGGGCTGATCAGCCCCAGCATTTT
CASSLRGGADQPQHF
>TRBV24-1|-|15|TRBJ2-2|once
TGTGCCACCAGTGATTCCACCGACCGGACCGGGGAGCTGTTTTTT
CATSDSTDRTGELFF
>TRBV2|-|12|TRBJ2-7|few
TGTGCCAGCAGTGAGGCCAGCTACGAGCAGTACTTC
CASSEASYEQYF
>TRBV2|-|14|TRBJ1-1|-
TGTGCCAGCAGTATGGAGAGACTTGGCACTGAAGCTTTCTTT
CASSMERLGTEAFF
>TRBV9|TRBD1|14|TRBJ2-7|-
TGTGCCAGCAGCGTAGCCTACAGGGGGAACGAGCAGTACTTC
CASSVAYRGNEQYF